These T cell receptor beta chains were read from a single sample in a study of cytomegalovirus exposure and HLA in healthy donors. Generated by immunoSEQ multiplex PCR, the TCRdb table keeps only in-frame clones and is missing some. The table has approximately 160,000 clones, approximately 84% seen once. The sample taken for sequencing was PBMCs. The receptors come from a man aged 18 to 29 in good health and CMV-seronegative. The CDR3 runs from the conserved cysteine through the conserved F or W. Fields, in order: clone size, V gene, D gene, J gene, CDR3 DNA, CDR3 protein. D genes are given only for firm matches. Clone size appears in some rows only: once, few, many, or a class for an expanded clone.

>many|TRBV5-4|TRBD1|TRBJ1-1
TGTGCCAGCCAAAACCGGGACAGGGGAGGCAACACTGAAGCTTTCTTT
CASQNRDRGGNTEAFF
>.|TRBV7-8|TRBD1|TRBJ1-2
TGTGCCAGCAGCAGTCGGACAGGGACTGGCTACACCTTC
CASSSRTGTGYTF
>.|TRBV28|.|TRBJ1-2
TGTGCCAGCAGCCTATCTAATGGCTACACCTTC
CASSLSNGYTF
>.|TRBV11-3|.|TRBJ1-1
TGTGCCAGCAGATTAGATGGTGAGTCTTTCTTT
CASRLDGESFF
>.|TRBV4-2|.|TRBJ1-1
TGTGCCAGCAGCCAAGAGGGCAGCCAGAACACTGAAGCTTTCTTT
CASSQEGSQNTEAFF
>.|TRBV18|.|TRBJ2-1
TGTGCCAGCTCACCACCCCTAGGCAAGCACAATGAGCAGTTCTTC
CASSPPLGKHNEQFF
>.|TRBV4-1|.|TRBJ1-5
TGCGCCAGCAGCCAAGATTCAGGGAATCAGCCCCAGCATTTT
CASSQDSGNQPQHF
>few|TRBV21-1|.|TRBJ1-1
TGTGCCAGCAGCAAAGAGAAGGGGGAAACTGAAGCTTTCTTT
CASSKEKGETEAFF
>few|TRBV27|TRBD2|TRBJ2-1
TGTGCCAGCAGTTTACCAGATCCGGGACTAGGATACAATGAGCAGTTCTTC
CASSLPDPGLGYNEQFF
>.|TRBV7-3|.|TRBJ2-3
TGTGCCAGCAGCTTCAGGGGAACAGATACGCAGTATTTT
CASSFRGTDTQYF
>.|TRBV9|.|TRBJ1-1
TGTGCCAGCAGCAACCGGGACATCCACGAAGCTTTCTTT
CASSNRDIHEAFF
>.|TRBV6-1|TRBD2|TRBJ2-5
TGTGCCAGCAGTGTAGGGGGTGGGACTAGGAATACCCAGTACTTC
CASSVGGGTRNTQYF
>.|TRBV5-1|.|TRBJ1-5
TGCGCCAGCAGCTTGGAGCCAGGGCCCAATCAGCCCCAGCATTTT
CASSLEPGPNQPQHF
>.|TRBV7-3|TRBD1|TRBJ2-1
TGTGCCAGCAGCCGACAGGGCTCTGTATCTGATGAGCAGTTCTTC
CASSRQGSVSDEQFF
>.|TRBV9|.|TRBJ1-3
TGTGCCAGCAGCCCCGCGACAGGAACCTCTGGAAACACCATATATTTT
CASSPATGTSGNTIYF
>.|TRBV5-6|TRBD2|TRBJ2-1
TGTGCCAGCAGCTTGGCCGCGGGAGCCCGGAATGAGCAGTTCTTC
CASSLAAGARNEQFF
>.|TRBV5-1|TRBD2|TRBJ2-1
TGCGCCAGCAGCTTGGGACTAGCGGGAACAAGAGAGCAGTTCTTC
CASSLGLAGTREQFF
>.|TRBV18|TRBD1|TRBJ2-5
TGTGCCAGCTCACCAAGCTGGATTAGTAGGACAGGAGACAAAGAGACCCAGTACTTC
CASSPSWISRTGDKETQYF